What follows are 14 T cell receptor beta chains derived from one specimen sequenced in a study of blood T cells in healthy people across ages. A sample-barcoded 5' primer and a J-beta primer mix were used in a second PCR of about 6 to 11 cycles. Each CDR3 protein gets one entry after TCRdb re-called the 5' RACE reads with MiXCR. This sample has 550,000 to 750,000 distinct CDR3 sequences, with roughly 20% found just once. The specimen was blood. The receptors come from a man between 65 and 85 years old in good health.

The chain combines TRBV2 with TRBJ1-1; no definite D call. Germline assignment: CDR1 SNHLY and CDR2 FYNNEI. The CDR3 is 14 residues long. V gave up 5 bases and J gave up 6 bases, with 16 bases separating them. The chain's CDR3 is CASSYEAIHPEAFF. CDR3 nucleotides: TGTGCCAGCAGTTACGAAGCGATACATCCTGAAGCTTTCTTT.

This clonotype has a handful of counts. The CDR3 DNA is TGCGCCAGCAGCCACTGCAACTACAATGAGCAGTTCTTC. This sequence encodes CASSHCNYNEQFF. This chain joins TRBV4-3 and TRBJ2-1; D ambiguous. The germline V gene encodes CDR1 LGHNA and CDR2 YSLEER. The CDR3 is 13 residues long. Trimming removed 3 bases from V and 3 bases from J, with 6 bases in between.

This clonotype appeared a few times. The V gene is TRBV20-1, the J gene TRBJ1-5, with D perhaps TRBD1 (6 bases). Germline V gene data show CDR1 as DFQATT and CDR2 as SNEGSKA (reference sequence). The V end was cut by 6 bases, the J end by 5 bases, with 14 bases between. The CDR3 consists of 13 residues. The CDR3 loop reads CSAGGQGDQPQHF. The DNA of the CDR3 is TGCAGTGCCGGGGGGCAGGGAGATCAGCCCCAGCATTTT.

This clonotype was observed a few times. This chain connects TRBV29-1 to TRBJ2-5; possibly TRBD1 for D (5 bases). The CDR3 consists of 11 residues. CDR1 is SQVTM, CDR2 ANQGSEA, per germline. Trimming took 5 bases from V and 11 from J, leaving 15 bases between them. The CDR3 spells CSVQQGREQYF. Here the CDR3 DNA reads TGCAGCGTTCAGCAGGGTCGAGAGCAGTACTTC. Combining the CDR3 with reference TRBV29-1 and TRBJ2-5 gives the whole variable domain SAVISQKPSRDICQRGTSLTIQCQVDSQVTMMFWYRQQPGQSLTLIATANQGSEATYESGFVIDKFPISRPNLTFSTLTVSNMSPEDSSIYLCSVQQGREQYFGPGTRLLVL.

This chain joins TRBV3-1 and TRBJ2-5; 10 bases are a match to TRBD2. The DNA end favors TRBJ2-7, so the J call may be wrong. The CDR3 covers 15 residues. CDR1 is LGHDT and CDR2 is YNNKEL in the germline V gene (reference sequence). CDR3 region: CASSPPGLAFYEQYF. The DNA of the CDR3 is TGTGCCAGCAGCCCTCCGGGACTAGCGTTTTACGAGCAGTACTTC.

In its sample, this clonotype was seen a few times. The chain joins TRBV28 to TRBJ1-4; unclear D gene. V lost 7 bases and J lost 0, with 6 bases in between. CDR1 is MDHEN and CDR2 is SYDVKM in the germline V gene. CDR3 length: 13 residues. CDR3 loop: CASKKTTNEKLFF. In nucleotides, the CDR3 is TGTGCCAGCAAAAAGACAACTAATGAAAAACTGTTTTTT.

This clonotype occurred a few times. The CDR3, as DNA: TGTGCCAGCAGTTACGTTGGACAGGGGGTTAACGAGCAGTACTTC. Translation: CASSYVGQGVNEQYF. The gene calls are TRBV6-5 and TRBJ2-7, with 10 bases that match TRBD1. The germline V gene encodes CDR1 MNHEY and CDR2 SVGAGI. CDR3 size: 15 residues. The V and J ends lost 2 bases and 5 bases, in that order; junction bases with no gene match: 6.

As concerns this clonotype: A much larger clone is a single base away; this may be a read error. The chain is built from TRBV9 and TRBJ2-7; D unresolved. Germline V gene data show CDR1 as SGDLS and CDR2 as YYNGEE. V gave up 0 bases and J gave up 5 bases, with 15 bases separating them. This CDR3 region has 15 residues. Written as DNA, the CDR3 is TGTGCCAGCAGCGTAGGTCAAGGGCCGTCCCACGAGCAGTACTTC. Protein sequence: CASSVGQGPSHEQYF. Full variable domain (outside the CDR3, taken from reference TRBV9 and TRBJ2-7): DSGVTQTPKHLITATGQRVTLRCSPRSGDLSVYWYQQSLDQGLQFLIQYYNGEERAKGNILERFSAQQFPDLHSELNLSSLELGDSALYFCASSVGQGPSHEQYFGPGTRLTVT.

A few counts support this clonotype. The genes are TRBV12-3 or TRBV12-4 and TRBJ2-7; 7 bases agree with TRBD1. The CDR3 contains 13 residues. With 6 bases clipped from V and 5 bases from J, the junction kept 7 bases outside the gene matches. Written as DNA, the CDR3 is TGTGCCAGCAGACACAGGGGTGGAAACGAGCAGTACTTC. This sequence encodes CASRHRGGNEQYF.

The chain links TRBV20-1 to TRBJ2-3, with TRBD1 matching 8 bases. CDR1 is DFQATT and CDR2 is SNEGSKA in the germline V gene (reference sequence). This CDR3 contains 14 residues. Trimming at V came to 4 bases and at J to 4 bases, leaving 7 bases not matched to a gene. The CDR3 is CSATRTGPPDTQYF. CDR3 bases: TGCAGTGCTACAAGGACAGGGCCTCCAGATACGCAGTATTTT.

Comment on this clonotype: The junction differs from germline at one of its ends, possibly a read error. V is TRBV3-1 and J is TRBJ1-1; no clear D gene. Per the germline V gene, CDR1 is LGHDT and CDR2 is YNNKEL (reference sequence). The CDR3 is 13 amino acids. The CDR3 bases are TGTGCCAACAGCCAAGAGACGAACACTGAAGCTTTCTTT. Residues: CANSQETNTEAFF.

This clonotype has a handful of counts. The chain uses TRBV29-1 and TRBJ2-3; 9 nucleotides line up with TRBD2. The V gene's germline CDR1 is SQVTM and CDR2 ANQGSEA. V lost 5 bases and J lost 7; bases outside the gene matches: 10. The CDR3 sequence is 14 residues long. CDR3 residues: CSVRGSSGKNTQYF. The CDR3 bases are TGCAGCGTTCGAGGGTCTAGCGGGAAGAATACGCAGTATTTT.

A word on this clonotype: A read error is possible here, since a much larger clone lies one base away. V usage is TRBV7-9 and J usage is TRBJ2-5; 8 bases line up with TRBD2. The CDR3 runs 15 residues. Germline CDR1 reads SEHNR; CDR2 reads FQNEAQ (reference sequence). As DNA, the CDR3 is TGTGCCGGCAGTTTTAGCGGGATGGGTCAAGAGACCCAGTACTTC. Translating gives CAGSFSGMGQETQYF.

The chain carries TRBV5-1 and TRBJ2-1, with D perhaps TRBD1 or TRBD2 (5 bases each). There are 11 residues in the CDR3. V shed 8 bases and J shed 5 bases, with 8 bases lying between them. Germline V gives CDR1 SGHRS, CDR2 YFSETQ. CDR3 sequence: CASGTHNEQFF. In DNA form, the CDR3 reads TGCGCCAGTGGGACCCACAATGAGCAGTTCTTC.